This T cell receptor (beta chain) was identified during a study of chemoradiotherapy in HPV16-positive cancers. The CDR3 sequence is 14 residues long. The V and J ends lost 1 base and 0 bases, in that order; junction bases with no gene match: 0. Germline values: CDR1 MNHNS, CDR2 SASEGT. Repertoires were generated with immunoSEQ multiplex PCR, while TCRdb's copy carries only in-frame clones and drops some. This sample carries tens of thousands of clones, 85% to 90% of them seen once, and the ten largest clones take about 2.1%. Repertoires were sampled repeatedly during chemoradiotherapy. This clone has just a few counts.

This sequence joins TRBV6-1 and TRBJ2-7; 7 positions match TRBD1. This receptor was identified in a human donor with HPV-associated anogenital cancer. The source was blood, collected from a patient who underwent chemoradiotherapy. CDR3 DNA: TGTGCCAGCAGTGAAGGGGACAGCTCCTACGAGCAGTACTTC. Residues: CASSEGDSSYEQYF.